A selection of T cell receptor beta chains follows, all from one sample in a study of beta chain features in type 1 diabetes. TCRdb's copy holds only in-frame clones and misses some; the assay was immunoSEQ multiplex PCR. The sample lists 250,000 to 350,000 clones, 14% occurring once. The specimen was central memory CD4+ T cells from blood. Source of these receptors: a man aged 30 to 45 in good health. The CDR3 runs from the conserved cysteine through the conserved F or W. A D gene is named only where the DNA matches it firmly. Where a row states a size, it is once, few, many or the class of an expanded clone; other rows omit it.

v_gene: TRBV5-4
d_gene: TRBD2
abundance: -
j_gene: TRBJ2-5
CDR3nt: TGTGCCAGCAGCCTTGGACAGGCGGGAGGGGAGACCCAGTACTTC
CDR3aa: CASSLGQAGGETQYF

v_gene: TRBV5-1
d_gene: -
abundance: -
j_gene: TRBJ1-1
CDR3nt: TGCGCCAGCAGCTTGGCCGGGGGTCCCAGCTTGGACACTGAAGCTTTCTTT
CDR3aa: CASSLAGGPSLDTEAFF

v_gene: TRBV7-2
d_gene: -
abundance: -
j_gene: TRBJ1-2
CDR3nt: TGTGCCAGCAGCCCGACCGAGAACTATGGCTACACCTTC
CDR3aa: CASSPTENYGYTF

v_gene: TRBV4-3
d_gene: -
abundance: -
j_gene: TRBJ2-4
CDR3nt: TGCGCCAGCGATGAGACAGGACTATTAAACATTCAGTACTTC
CDR3aa: CASDETGLLNIQYF

v_gene: TRBV7-6
d_gene: -
abundance: few
j_gene: TRBJ2-2
CDR3nt: TGTGCCAGTTCGAGCAGACCGAACACCGGGGAGCTGTTTTTT
CDR3aa: CASSSRPNTGELFF

v_gene: TRBV19
d_gene: -
abundance: -
j_gene: TRBJ2-3
CDR3nt: TGTGCCAGTAGTATTTCAGGGGCCGGAGCCGATACGCAGTATTTT
CDR3aa: CASSISGAGADTQYF

v_gene: TRBV29-1
d_gene: -
abundance: -
j_gene: TRBJ1-4
CDR3nt: TGCAGCGTTTACAGGGACGAAAAACTGTTTTTT
CDR3aa: CSVYRDEKLFF

v_gene: TRBV7-7
d_gene: -
abundance: -
j_gene: TRBJ2-3
CDR3nt: TGTGCTAGCAGCTTGGGGACTAGCACAGATACGCAGTATTTT
CDR3aa: CASSLGTSTDTQYF

v_gene: TRBV2
d_gene: TRBD1
abundance: many
j_gene: TRBJ2-3
CDR3nt: TGTGCCAGCAGCGACAGGGTGGCAGATACGCAGTATTTT
CDR3aa: CASSDRVADTQYF

v_gene: TRBV25-1
d_gene: -
abundance: few
j_gene: TRBJ2-4
CDR3nt: TGTGCCAGCAGTAGCCCCCGGGGGGCCAAAAACATTCAGTACTTC
CDR3aa: CASSSPRGAKNIQYF

v_gene: TRBV15
d_gene: -
abundance: many
j_gene: TRBJ1-2
CDR3nt: TGTGCCACCAGCAGAGTTGTAGGGGAAGTCTATGGCTACACCTTC
CDR3aa: CATSRVVGEVYGYTF

v_gene: TRBV2
d_gene: TRBD1
abundance: few
j_gene: TRBJ1-5
CDR3nt: TGTGCCAGCAGGGGGGACAGGTATGGCAATCAGCCCCAGCATTTT
CDR3aa: CASRGDRYGNQPQHF

v_gene: TRBV7-2
d_gene: TRBD1
abundance: -
j_gene: TRBJ2-2
CDR3nt: TGTGCCAGCAGCAAAACGACAGGGGGCACCGGGGAGCTGTTTTTT
CDR3aa: CASSKTTGGTGELFF

v_gene: TRBV7-2
d_gene: -
abundance: -
j_gene: TRBJ2-3
CDR3nt: TGTGCCAGCAGCCAAAGCACAGATACGCAGTATTTT
CDR3aa: CASSQSTDTQYF

v_gene: TRBV27
d_gene: -
abundance: few
j_gene: TRBJ1-5
CDR3nt: TGTGCCAGCAGAAGGAGATCGGGGATTAGCAATCAGCCCCAGCATTTT
CDR3aa: CASRRRSGISNQPQHF

v_gene: TRBV7-9
d_gene: -
abundance: -
j_gene: TRBJ1-2
CDR3nt: TGTGCCAGCAGCTCCAATCAGGGGTATGGCTACACCTTC
CDR3aa: CASSSNQGYGYTF

v_gene: TRBV5-6
d_gene: TRBD1
abundance: -
j_gene: TRBJ1-1
CDR3nt: TGTGCCAGCAGCTCACAGGGGATTACAGCTTTCTTT
CDR3aa: CASSSQGITAFF

v_gene: TRBV7-2
d_gene: -
abundance: few
j_gene: TRBJ2-3
CDR3nt: TGTGCCAGCAGTTGGATGGGGGGAAACACAGATACGCAGTATTTT
CDR3aa: CASSWMGGNTDTQYF

v_gene: TRBV19
d_gene: TRBD2
abundance: few
j_gene: TRBJ2-3
CDR3nt: TGTGCCAGTAGTATCCTGACTAGCGGGAGATCCTGGGCAGATACGCAGTATTTT
CDR3aa: CASSILTSGRSWADTQYF

v_gene: TRBV4-3
d_gene: -
abundance: -
j_gene: TRBJ2-1
CDR3nt: TGCGCCAGCAGCCAAGGCCTATCCAATGAGCAGTTCTTC
CDR3aa: CASSQGLSNEQFF

v_gene: TRBV27
d_gene: TRBD1
abundance: once
j_gene: TRBJ2-1
CDR3nt: TGTGCCAGCAGGACCGACAGGGTCCCCAATGAGCAGTTCTTC
CDR3aa: CASRTDRVPNEQFF

v_gene: TRBV27
d_gene: -
abundance: -
j_gene: TRBJ2-6
CDR3nt: TGTGCCAGCAGCCCACTTTACAGGGAGAGGATTGGGGCCAACGTCCTGACTTTC
CDR3aa: CASSPLYRERIGANVLTF

v_gene: TRBV27
d_gene: -
abundance: -
j_gene: TRBJ2-1
CDR3nt: TGTGCCAGCAGCATGGTCGGGAGTGAGCAGTTCTTC
CDR3aa: CASSMVGSEQFF

v_gene: TRBV4-2
d_gene: TRBD2
abundance: few
j_gene: TRBJ2-2
CDR3nt: TGTGCCAGCAGCCAAGAGCCTAGCGGGATCGGGGAGCTGTTTTTT
CDR3aa: CASSQEPSGIGELFF

v_gene: TRBV5-6
d_gene: TRBD2
abundance: few
j_gene: TRBJ2-2
CDR3nt: TGTGCCAGCCTGCTAGCGGGGACCTACACCGGGGAGCTGTTTTTT
CDR3aa: CASLLAGTYTGELFF

v_gene: TRBV10-3
d_gene: TRBD2
abundance: -
j_gene: TRBJ2-7
CDR3nt: TGTGCCATCAGTGAGGGGACTAGCGGGGGCCCCTACGAGCAGTACTTC
CDR3aa: CAISEGTSGGPYEQYF

v_gene: TRBV19
d_gene: -
abundance: -
j_gene: TRBJ2-4
CDR3nt: TGTGCCAGTTCGGAGAGGAACATTCAGTACTTC
CDR3aa: CASSERNIQYF

v_gene: TRBV11-2
d_gene: TRBD2
abundance: few
j_gene: TRBJ2-3
CDR3nt: TGTGCCAGCAGCGTGACTAGCGGGAGGGCCCCTGCAGATACGCAGTATTTT
CDR3aa: CASSVTSGRAPADTQYF

v_gene: TRBV5-4
d_gene: TRBD1
abundance: few
j_gene: TRBJ1-2
CDR3nt: TGTGCCAGCAGCCCGGGACAGCGAGGGTATGGCTACACCTTC
CDR3aa: CASSPGQRGYGYTF

v_gene: TRBV15
d_gene: TRBD1
abundance: -
j_gene: TRBJ2-5
CDR3nt: TGTGCCACCAGCAGCGGACAGGGAATAGGGCAAGAGACCCAGTACTTC
CDR3aa: CATSSGQGIGQETQYF

v_gene: TRBV16
d_gene: -
abundance: few
j_gene: TRBJ2-3
CDR3nt: TGTGCCAGCAGCCAATGGGCAGACTCCACAGATACGCAGTATTTT
CDR3aa: CASSQWADSTDTQYF